This is a list of T cell receptor beta chains from one sample in a study of CD8 T cells in ankylosing spondylitis. TCRdb re-derived calls from the 5' RACE reads in MiXCR, one entry per CDR3 protein. The sample records 800,000 to 900,000 distinct CDR3 sequences, about 10% being singletons. Sequencing was carried out using blood, either unsorted or a sorted T cell fraction (not recorded which). The receptors derive from a male donor with ankylosing spondylitis. Each CDR3 is given with its conserved first and last residue. Fields, in order: clone size, V gene, J gene, D gene, CDR3 protein, CDR3 DNA. D genes are given only for firm matches. For some rows the clone size is stated as once, few or many, or as a class when expanded; others skip it.

size: few; V: TRBV7-2; J: TRBJ1-1; D: TRBD1; CDR3: CASSGGQGGGREAFF; DNA: TGTGCCAGCAGCGGAGGACAGGGAGGGGGTCGGGAAGCTTTCTTT
size: few; V: TRBV29-1; J: TRBJ1-6; D: TRBD1; CDR3: CSVGGGNSPLHF; DNA: TGCAGCGTTGGAGGGGGCAATTCACCCCTCCACTTT
size: NA; V: TRBV28; J: TRBJ2-1; D: TRBD2; CDR3: CASSASLAGAYNEQFF; DNA: TGTGCCAGCAGTGCTTCCCTAGCGGGAGCCTACAATGAGCAGTTCTTC
size: NA; V: TRBV7-2; J: TRBJ1-1; D: TRBD1; CDR3: CASSDRDRLNTEAFF; DNA: TGTGCCAGCAGCGATCGGGACAGGTTGAACACTGAAGCTTTCTTT
size: NA; V: TRBV7-2; J: TRBJ2-1; D: TRBD2; CDR3: CASSLGGSGAYNEQFF; DNA: TGTGCCAGCAGCTTAGGGGGTAGCGGGGCCTACAATGAGCAGTTCTTC
size: few; V: TRBV12-3/TRBV12-4; J: TRBJ1-1; D: NA; CDR3: CASSPDIPYPLTEAFF; DNA: TGTGCCAGCAGTCCGGACATACCTTATCCCCTCACTGAAGCTTTCTTT
size: NA; V: TRBV2; J: TRBJ2-3; D: NA; CDR3: CASSDRLTDTQYF; DNA: TGTGCCAGCAGTGATAGACTTACAGATACGCAGTATTTT
size: few; V: TRBV2; J: TRBJ1-6; D: NA; CDR3: CASSEARMGQNLNSPLHF; DNA: TGTGCCAGCAGTGAAGCTAGGATGGGGCAAAACCTCAATTCACCCCTCCACTTT
size: few; V: TRBV11-2; J: TRBJ2-3; D: NA; CDR3: CASSRQGVTDTQYF; DNA: TGTGCCAGCAGCAGACAAGGGGTCACAGATACGCAGTATTTT
size: many; V: TRBV7-2; J: TRBJ2-7; D: NA; CDR3: CASSSKGFGYEQYF; DNA: TGTGCCAGCAGCTCGAAGGGGTTTGGCTACGAGCAGTACTTC
size: many; V: TRBV12-3/TRBV12-4; J: TRBJ2-4; D: NA; CDR3: CASSLAEGRSVNIQYF; DNA: TGTGCCAGCAGTTTAGCGGAGGGTCGATCGGTCAACATTCAGTACTTC
size: NA; V: TRBV20-1; J: TRBJ2-3; D: NA; CDR3: CSAIDLTSGTDTQYF; DNA: TGCAGTGCTATTGACTTAACCAGCGGCACAGATACGCAGTATTTT
size: few; V: TRBV7-2; J: TRBJ2-1; D: TRBD2; CDR3: CASSVLAGYSEQFF; DNA: TGTGCCAGCAGCGTACTAGCGGGGTATTCTGAGCAGTTCTTC
size: few; V: TRBV5-1; J: TRBJ2-5; D: NA; CDR3: CASSGYGTTQETQYF; DNA: TGCGCCAGCAGCGGCTACGGGACAACCCAAGAGACCCAGTACTTC
size: few; V: TRBV14; J: TRBJ1-3; D: NA; CDR3: CASSQVPGSGNTIYF; DNA: TGTGCCAGCAGCCAAGTACCGGGCTCTGGAAACACCATATATTTT
size: few; V: TRBV20-1; J: TRBJ1-3; D: NA; CDR3: CSARDLRGGDDTIYF; DNA: TGCAGTGCTAGAGATCTACGGGGGGGCGACGACACCATATATTTT
size: many; V: TRBV6-6; J: TRBJ1-1; D: NA; CDR3: CASSYDPGAEAFF; DNA: TGTGCCAGCAGTTACGACCCAGGGGCTGAAGCTTTCTTT